This T cell receptor (beta chain) was captured by sequencing in a study of shared clonotypes between healthy human individuals (TCRdb year 2020). Background on the whole study: Three men and two women, aged 18 to 49 years, made up the cohort. The study deeply sequenced blood TCR repertoires of several healthy adults to estimate repertoire size and the extent of clonotype sharing between individuals. To increase sequencing depth and limit assay-specific biases, different laboratories used diverse techniques to prepare libraries and sequence TCR repertoires. Each donor's leukapheresis produced roughly between about 0.9 and 9.5 billion PBMCs.

Using the deep immunoSEQ assay, multiplex PCR amplified TCR CDR3 regions from genomic DNA. Extracted genomic DNA from each cell subset was spread evenly across all wells of several immunoSEQ 96-well plates, with each plate serving as a replicate. For unsorted PBMC, each replicate PCR was loaded with approximately 320 ng genomic DNA, equivalent to about 30,000 T cell genomes. Ten immunoSEQ deep assay plates were used to sequence unsorted PBMC genomic DNA. The purified libraries were quantified using a Qubit 3.0 fluorometer, sized with a Bioanalyzer 2100, and then quantified again using the KAPA Library Quantification kit. A separate single-read 150-cycle Illumina NextSeq 550 flow cell was used to sequence each immunoSEQ 96-well plate. In the source study's methods: Because only junctional sequences without quality scores were contained in the immunoSEQ output, filtering matching that applied to full-length reads could not be performed. Sequences were annotated with PyIR, a Python wrapper for IgBLAST v1.9, using IMGT germline references to assign V/J genes and CDR3. Any read was removed if the V/J assignment was weak (E-value above 1e-6), the CDR3 was missing, or the read contained stop codons, out-of-frame junctions, or ambiguous translated residues. A V3J clonotype was defined by an identical inferred V gene, J gene, and CDR3 amino acid sequence. Percentage overlap between repertoires was calculated by dividing the number of shared unique clonotypes by the size of the smaller repertoire. Richness of each repertoire was evaluated using RTK rarefaction, the Chao1 estimator, and Recon v2.1 estimates of unobserved clonotypes. What TCRdb holds here is the immuneACCESS table cut down to in-frame rearrangements. Part of the clones is not present; checked against another copy, under half of the missing clones reflect an unresolved V gene, and the others are unexplained. That table furnishes V, J and clone size, whereas the DNA furnished D and trimming. In all, the sample holds about half a million clones, and less than 80% of those were seen once. Of the sample, roughly 12% is held by the ten largest clones.

Donors were healthy HIV-negative adults with no recently reported acute infections or vaccinations. All donors were Caucasian adults living in Nashville, Tennessee, USA. In the unsorted samples, around 81 million PBMCs were counted, and genomic DNA was extracted using the QIAamp DNA Blood Mini kit. After blood collection by leukapheresis, PBMCs were isolated using Ficoll-Histopaque density gradient centrifugation and then cryopreserved in the vapor phase of liquid nitrogen. As concerns this clone: Its antigen is currently not known. It has no much larger one-base neighbor in the sample; base qualities were not kept. This same CDR3 is encoded by further DNA sequences in the sample.

Overall study outcomes, separate from this receptor: Sampling was restricted to blood, and TCR repertoires in tissues likely differ from the TCR repertoires found in blood. Pairwise subsampling led to the expectation that sequencing depth would affect the degree of clonotype sharing among donors. Because the study included only a small number of donors, the genetic and exposure-history diversity represented was limited.

The CDR3 holds 15 amino acids from the cysteine to the phenylalanine. The sequence is cut down to CDR3 DNA, 45 bases in frame from base 1. The germline V gene encodes CDR1 SGHRS and CDR2 YFSETQ. Trimming takes 0 bases from V and 2 bases from J, and the germline ends sit 10 bases apart. Sequenced input: PBMCs. Recombination connected TRBV5-1 to TRBJ2-3; a tentative D match to TRBD2 spans 6 bases. The sequence came from a woman aged 40 to 49 in good health. Some clones in this sample may be carry-over from other donors' samples. The encoded CDR3 is CASSLGLVSTDTQYF. The sequenced DNA is TGCGCCAGCAGCTTGGGACTAGTCTCCACAGATACGCAGTATTTT.